This T cell receptor (beta chain) was recorded in a study of T-cell memory formation after mild COVID-19. V was shortened by 4 bases and J by 3 bases, with 14 bases between the two germline ends. CDR1 is SGHKS, CDR2 YYEKEE, per germline (reference sequence). The CDR3 spans 14 residues. TCRdb redid the calling of the 5' RACE reads with MiXCR, one entry per CDR3 protein. In the table there are under 200,000 distinct CDR3 sequences, around 10% of which are singletons. This clonotype was seen at least ten times. Material: PBMCs or a T cell subset sorted from them (not recorded which). The rearrangement uses TRBV5-5 and TRBJ2-7, with D perhaps matching TRBD1 (7 bases). The sequence was obtained from a man between 18 and 29 years old who had mild COVID-19 (a few samples of this study predate the infection). Cell type and time point are not known. CDR3 sequence reads: CASSLGGQNYEQYV. CDR3 nucleotides: TGTGCCAGCAGCCTGGGGGGACAGAACTACGAGCAGTACGTC.